This TCR beta chain was recorded in a study of CD8 T cells in Susac syndrome. The authors reverse transcribed roughly 0.5 to 1 ug RNA with random hexamers. The method of amplification for TCR beta CDR3 was immunoSEQ multiplex PCR, covering 54 Vbeta and 13 Jbeta. From the immunoSEQ multiplex PCR reads, TCRdb called clonotypes with MiXCR, one entry per CDR3 protein. The data contain approximately 180,000 distinct CDR3 sequences, 95% of them singletons. This CDR3 region has 15 residues. From germline, CDR1 is PRHDT and CDR2 FYEKMQ (reference sequence). The V gene lost 3 bases and the J gene lost 6 bases, with 15 bases spanning the gap. CD8+ and CD4+ blood T cells underwent TCR beta sequencing. Treatment-naive patients with stable or active relapsing-remitting disease served as multiple sclerosis controls. The CD8+ and CD4+ T cells were negatively isolated, with the TEMRA cells enriched by FACS.

The TCR was taken from a human donor with multiple sclerosis. Sequencing input: CD4+ T cells from PBMCs. V usage is TRBV13 and J usage is TRBJ1-5, with D perhaps matching TRBD1 (5 bases). CDR3 sequence reads: CASSLGRREAQPQHF. In DNA, the CDR3 is TGTGCCAGCAGCTTGGGGCGGCGGGAGGCTCAGCCCCAGCATTTT.